This T cell receptor beta chain was captured by sequencing in a study of blood T cells in healthy people across ages. Study-level points and caveats: TCR beta diversity was tightly associated with the proportion of naive T cells.

With V trimmed by 6 bases and J by 7 bases, 5 bases remained unmatched. Germline V gene sequence: CDR1 MNHEY, CDR2 SVGAGI. The CDR3 covers 13 residues. Then a second PCR, running roughly 7 to 11 cycles, was carried out with a sample-barcoded 5' primer and a J-beta primer mix. TCRdb analysed the 5' RACE reads with MiXCR anew, one entry per CDR3 protein. The repertoire consists of roughly 1.5 million distinct CDR3 sequences, with approximately 42% occurring once and the leading ten covering about 3.8%. Remarks on this clonotype: What it recognizes is unknown.

Specimen: blood. This chain connects TRBV6-5 to TRBJ1-2, with 10 bases that match TRBD1. The sequence came from a woman between 18 and 30 years old in good health. The CDR3 region is CASRWTGGVGYTF. In DNA, the CDR3 is TGTGCCAGCAGGTGGACAGGGGGTGTTGGCTACACCTTC.